The sequence of this TCR beta chain was determined in a study of neurological immune-mediated disorders. The time point was: longitudinal time-point 1 (baseline). Unsorted libraries were prepared from 2 million PBMCs held at -80 C. TCRdb re-derived calls from the 5' RACE reads in MiXCR, one entry per CDR3 protein. The sample yields some 49,000 distinct CDR3 sequences, 8% to 10% seen once. V was clipped by 4 bases and J by 7 bases, with 11 bases between them. The CDR3 loop spans 12 amino acids. CDR1 is SGHVS, CDR2 FQNEAQ, per germline. The sample was PBMCs. This sequence joins TRBV7-8 and TRBJ2-7; D is perhaps TRBD2 (5 bases). The TCR originated in a woman aged 40 to 55 in good health. The CDR3 nucleotides are TGTGCCAGCAGCTCGGTGTCGGGGGAGCAGTACTTC. As protein: CASSSVSGEQYF.